These 18 T cell receptor beta chains originate from one sample sequenced in a study of tumor-infiltrating lymphocytes in glioblastoma multiforme. TCRB libraries came from RNA via three nested multiplex PCR rounds. TCRdb re-derived calls from the multiplex PCR reads in MiXCR, one entry per CDR3 protein. Among some 9,300 distinct CDR3 sequences listed, just under 75% were seen once. Sequencing input: brain tumor tissue. The origin of the receptors is a male donor with glioblastoma.

The chain employs TRBV11-2 and TRBJ1-6; the D gene is possibly TRBD1 (6 bases). The CDR3 covers 14 residues. Germline loops: CDR1 SGHAT, CDR2 FQNNGV. V was trimmed by 5 bases and J by 4 bases, leaving 9 bases between them. The CDR3 DNA reads TGTGCCAGCAGCGCCGGACAGTATAATTCACCCCTCCACTTT. It is translated as CASSAGQYNSPLHF.

With regard to this clonotype: An end of the junction differs from the germline gene, which may be a read error. The CDR3 loop reads CAGSLGQVYGYTF. CDR3 DNA: TGTGCCGGCAGCTTAGGACAGGTCTATGGCTACACCTTC. J is TRBJ1-2 and V is TRBV28, with 7 bases that match TRBD1. The CDR3 totals 13 residues. CDR1 is MDHEN, CDR2 SYDVKM, per germline.

The chain combines TRBV19 with TRBJ2-7; tentatively, D is TRBD1 (6 bases). The length of the CDR3 is 12 residues. Trimming removed 7 bases from V and 5 bases from J, with 12 bases in between. Germline lookup yields CDR1 LNHDA and CDR2 SQIVND (reference sequence). The DNA for the CDR3 is TGTGCCAGTAAGGCAGGGGAGCACGAGCAGTACTTC. Protein: CASKAGEHEQYF.

V and J are TRBV20-1 and TRBJ2-7; possible D gene TRBD1, 8 bases. Trimming shortened V by 6 bases and J by 5 bases, and 17 bases separated the two germline ends. The CDR3 has 13 residues. Germline CDR1 reads DFQATT; CDR2 reads SNEGSKA (reference sequence). The DNA for the CDR3 is TGCAGTGCCCTACGGACAGGGAGGGACGAGCAGTACTTC. Its translation is CSALRTGRDEQYF.

Worth noting for this clonotype: At one end, the junction sequence differs from germline, possibly due to a read error. The chain has TRBV11-2 and TRBJ2-1; D is uncertain. Germline assignment: CDR1 SGHAT and CDR2 FQNNGV. The CDR3 is 11 residues long. This CDR3 reads CASSIFNEQRF. CDR3 in DNA: TGTGCCAGCAGCATATTCAATGAGCAGCGATTC.

In DNA form, the CDR3 reads TGTGCCAGCAGCCACCGGGACAGCGGGGAGCAGTTCTTC. It encodes CASSHRDSGEQFF. The chain employs TRBV11-3 and TRBJ2-1; the D gene is possibly TRBD1 (7 bases). V shed 5 bases and J shed 10 bases, with 15 bases lying between them. Germline CDR1 is SGHNT and CDR2 is YENEEA. The CDR3 totals 13 residues.

The CDR3 loop reads CSVETTSIDEQFF. CDR3 in DNA: TGCAGCGTTGAGACGACTAGTATCGATGAGCAGTTCTTC. The chain links TRBV29-1 to TRBJ2-1; D perhaps matches TRBD2 (6 bases). The CDR3 runs to 13 residues. V lost 3 bases to trimming and J lost 8 bases, with 14 bases between them. The germline gives CDR1 SQVTM, CDR2 ANQGSEA.

Comment on this clonotype: One junction end does not reproduce the germline sequence, and a read error may be involved. J is TRBJ2-7 and V is TRBV20-1, with TRBD2 as a possible D gene (5 bases). The CDR3 is 14 amino acids. Germline loops: CDR1 DFQATT, CDR2 SNEGSKA (reference sequence). Written as DNA, the CDR3 is TGCAGTGCAGCGGAGGTGTCAATATCCTACGAGCGGTACTTC. Residues: CSAAEVSISYERYF.

V is TRBV20-1 and J is TRBJ1-2; 10 bases line up with TRBD1. Germline V lookup: CDR1 DFQATT, CDR2 SNEGSKA (reference sequence). This CDR3 comprises 13 residues. V lost 5 bases, J lost 3 bases, and 3 bases stayed unmatched. The CDR3 bases are TGCAGTGCTGGGACAGGGGACGACTATGGCTACACCTTC. Translating gives CSAGTGDDYGYTF.

The chain combines TRBV7-8 with TRBJ2-2; no clear D gene. This CDR3 contains 12 residues. Trimming stripped 2 bases from V and 10 bases from J, with 8 bases between. The germline gives CDR1 SGHVS, CDR2 FQNEAQ. The CDR3 here is CASSLPSKELFF. CDR3 in DNA: TGTGCCAGCAGCTTACCGTCCAAGGAGCTGTTTTTT.

The J gene is TRBJ2-5, the V gene TRBV10-3, with D maybe TRBD2 (5 bases). CDR3 size: 15 residues. The germline V gene has CDR1 ENHRY and CDR2 SYGVKD. Trimming left V 3 bases short and J 4 bases short, with 15 bases between. The CDR3: CAISDPSLIAETQYF. Here the CDR3 DNA reads TGTGCCATCAGTGATCCTAGCCTAATAGCAGAGACCCAGTACTTC.

The V gene is TRBV11-3, the J gene TRBJ2-2, with 7 bases lining up with TRBD2. This CDR3 has 15 amino acids. Germline CDR1 SGHNT, CDR2 YENEEA. V shed 2 bases and J 0 bases; nucleotides not matched to a gene: 0. The CDR3 region has the DNA TGTGCCAGCAGCTTAAGCGGGACGAACACCGGGGAGCTGTTTTTT. Amino acids: CASSLSGTNTGELFF.

Details on this clonotype: The CDR3 does not end in the conserved phenylalanine or tryptophan, so this is likely a read error. The rearrangement joins TRBV5-6 to TRBJ2-1; tentative D call: TRBD1 (5 bases). Looked up from germline, CDR1 is SGHDT and CDR2 is YYEEEE. The CDR3 loop spans 15 amino acids. The CDR3 is CASSLGQSSYNKQFL. The CDR3 DNA reads as TGTGCCAGCAGCTTGGGACAGAGCTCCTACAATAAGCAGTTCTTA.

By sample fraction, this clonotype is medium-sized. The chain is built from TRBV5-1 and TRBJ2-7; D remains unclear. The germline V gene has CDR1 SGHRS and CDR2 YFSETQ. V lost 1 base and J 2 bases, leaving 7 bases between the germline ends. The CDR3 totals 13 residues. CDR3 in amino acids: CASSLHETYEQYF. CDR3 DNA: TGCGCCAGCAGCTTGCATGAGACCTACGAGCAGTACTTC.

As regards this clonotype: One end of the junction fails to match germline, which may point to a read error. This chain uses TRBV12-3 or TRBV12-4 with TRBJ2-2, with 11 bases aligning to TRBD2. The CDR3 has 17 amino acids. CDR3 DNA: TGTGCCAGCAGTCCCTATAGCGGGAGGGCCACGGCCGGGGAGCTGGTTTTC. Amino acids: CASSPYSGRATAGELVF.

The V call is TRBV29-1, the J call TRBJ1-1, with D possibly TRBD1 on 5 matching bases. V was shortened by 5 bases and J by 6 bases, with 13 bases between the two germline ends. Germline CDR1 and CDR2: SQVTM and ANQGSEA. The CDR3 runs 12 residues. The CDR3 spells CSVPGRQSEAFF. The CDR3 DNA is TGCAGCGTTCCCGGCCGACAGTCTGAAGCTTTCTTT.

The V and J genes are TRBV29-1 and TRBJ2-2; D might be TRBD1 (6 bases). The CDR3 has 13 residues. CDR1 is SQVTM and CDR2 is ANQGSEA in the germline V gene. V shed 7 bases and J shed 0 bases, with 9 bases lying between them. Here the CDR3 DNA reads TGCAGCGCCCGGACAGCGAACACCGGGGAGCTGTTTTTT. Its translation is CSARTANTGELFF.

About this clonotype itself: Without the conserved terminal phenylalanine or tryptophan, this CDR3 likely stems from a read error. The gene calls are TRBV29-1 and TRBJ2-1, with D perhaps matching TRBD1 (5 bases). The CDR3 runs to 14 residues. Germline-derived CDR1 and CDR2 are SQVTM and ANQGSEA. The CDR3 reads CSVGWRQGGNDQFS. DNA of the CDR3: TGCAGCGTTGGGTGGCGGCAGGGTGGCAATGATCAGTTCTCC.